Listed here are 21 T cell receptor beta chains from one sample, sequenced in a study of cytomegalovirus exposure and HLA in healthy donors. Use of 60 Vbeta and 13 Jbeta primers characterized the PCR. Profiled with immunoSEQ multiplex PCR; TCRdb holds only in-frame clones, not every one. The sample has about 160,000 clones; around 80% are singletons. Material: PBMCs. These receptors came from a man aged 40-49 years in good health and CMV-seronegative.

The chain employs TRBV23-1 and TRBJ2-7; 7 bases are shared with TRBD1. TRBV23-1 is an ORF, with its function uncertain. The CDR3 has 15 amino acids. With V trimmed by 0 bases and J by 5 bases, 7 bases remained unmatched. The CDR3 nucleotides read TGCGCCAGCAGTCAATCAGACAGGGTCGTCCACGAGCAGTACTTC. Protein sequence: CASSQSDRVVHEQYF.

The chain carries TRBV7-9 and TRBJ1-4; TRBD1 might be the D (5 bases). Trimming removed 0 bases at V and 4 bases at J, with 6 bases between. Germline CDR1 SEHNR, CDR2 FQNEAQ (reference sequence). This CDR3 comprises 14 residues. This CDR3 reads CASSLAQGNEKLFF. The CDR3 DNA sequence: TGTGCCAGCAGCTTAGCGCAGGGTAATGAAAAACTGTTTTTT. Full variable domain (missing parts from reference TRBV7-9 and TRBJ1-4): DTGVSQNPRHKITKRGQNVTFRCDPISEHNRLYWYRQTLGQGPEFLTYFQNEAQLEKSRLLSDRFSAERPKGSFSTLEIQRTEQGDSAMYLCASSLAQGNEKLFFGSGTQLSVL.

This clone occurred once. This chain connects TRBV6-5 to TRBJ1-1; 9 nucleotides match TRBD1. After removal of 6 bases from V and 6 bases from J, the junction contained 8 bases not matched to a gene. The CDR3 runs 14 residues. The germline V gene encodes CDR1 MNHEY and CDR2 SVGAGI. CDR3 sequence: CASSLVQGAAEAFF. CDR3 sequence (DNA): TGTGCCAGCAGCCTAGTACAGGGGGCGGCTGAAGCTTTCTTT.

The V gene is TRBV30, the J gene TRBJ2-7; D is ambiguous. The CDR3 is made up of 12 amino acids. Per germline, CDR1 GTSNPN and CDR2 SVGIG (reference sequence). V was trimmed by 3 bases and J by 4 bases, leaving 10 bases between them. CDR3 DNA: TGTGCCTGGAGAGTTACACGTTACGAGCAGTACTTC. It is translated as CAWRVTRYEQYF.

This chain joins TRBV27 and TRBJ2-7; 8 bases agree with TRBD1. Germline CDR1 reads MNHEY; CDR2 reads SMNVEV (reference sequence). V shed 5 bases and J 4 bases; nucleotides not matched to a gene: 7. CDR3 length equals 14 residues. CDR3 in DNA: TGTGCCAGCAGTGACAGGGGCCCGCTTTACGAGCAGTACTTC. Its protein is CASSDRGPLYEQYF.

The chain uses TRBV15 and TRBJ2-5; D call uncertain. The germline V and J ends were trimmed by 1 base and 9 bases, with 12 bases remaining between them. Germline assignment: CDR1 LNHNV and CDR2 YYDKDF (reference sequence). This CDR3 is built from 13 residues. The CDR3 sequence is CATSRGTGDSQYF. CDR3 nucleotide sequence: TGTGCCACCAGCAGAGGCACGGGTGACTCCCAGTACTTC.

The gene calls are TRBV7-8 and TRBJ2-1; 8 bases align to TRBD2. Looked up from germline, CDR1 is SGHVS and CDR2 is FQNEAQ. CDR3 size: 16 residues. Trimming took 5 bases from V and 0 from J; bases not matched to a gene: 6. CDR3 DNA: TGTGCCAGCAGCCAAAAAGGACTAGCCTCCTACAATGAGCAGTTCTTC. Its translation: CASSQKGLASYNEQFF.

V usage is TRBV7-2 and J usage is TRBJ2-1, with D perhaps TRBD2 (5 bases). Trimming took off 1 base at V and 5 bases at J, with 15 bases between the two ends. The CDR3 is 16 residues long. Germline V gene data show CDR1 as SGHTA and CDR2 as FQGNSA. This chain's CDR3 is CASSLVLWAGNNEQFF. CDR3 bases: TGTGCCAGCAGCTTAGTTTTGTGGGCGGGCAACAATGAGCAGTTCTTC.

The J gene is TRBJ1-6, the V gene TRBV6-5; D is unresolved. The V and J ends lost 3 bases and 7 bases respectively, with 7 bases between them. Looked up from germline, CDR1 is MNHEY and CDR2 is SVGAGI. The CDR3 is 13 amino acids. CDR3 sequence (DNA): TGTGCCAGCAGTTATGGGAGGAATTCACCCCTCCACTTT. Protein sequence: CASSYGRNSPLHF.

J is TRBJ1-1 and V is TRBV7-6, with TRBD1 as a possible D gene (6 bases). CDR1 and CDR2 from the germline V gene are SGHVS and FNYEAQ. The CDR3 contains 14 residues. Deletions cut 3 bases from V and 3 bases from J, with 11 bases between. CDR3 sequence reads: CASSFSGADTEAFF. The CDR3, as DNA: TGTGCCAGCAGCTTTTCAGGGGCCGACACTGAAGCTTTCTTT.

About this clone: Sequence at one end of the junction differs from germline and may be a read error. Other DNA sequences in this specimen translate into the identical CDR3. The rearrangement links TRBV29-1 to TRBJ2-5, with TRBD1 matching 7 bases. Germline lookup yields CDR1 SQVTM and CDR2 ANQGSEA. CDR3 length: 12 residues. CDR3 DNA sequence: TGCAGTGTTGAGACAGGGCAAGAGACCCAGTACTTC. Protein product: CSVETGQETQYF.

The J gene is TRBJ2-7, the V gene TRBV23-1; TRBD2 matches 9 bases. TRBV23-1 is an open reading frame whose function is uncertain. J lost 2 bases, V lost 0 bases, and 14 bases had no gene match. CDR3 length: 19 residues. In DNA, the CDR3 is TGCGCCAGCAGTCAATCGGCCTACTTCAAAGCTAGCGGGACCTACGAGCAGTACTTC. It yields the protein CASSQSAYFKASGTYEQYF.

The J gene is TRBJ2-7, the V gene TRBV10-3, with 10 bases aligning to TRBD2. Germline trimming cut 6 bases from V and 4 bases from J; bases unmatched to any gene: 3. From germline, CDR1 is ENHRY and CDR2 SYGVKD. There are 13 residues in the CDR3. The CDR3 loop reads CAISASGGYEQYF. CDR3 sequence (DNA): TGTGCCATCAGCGCTAGCGGGGGATACGAGCAGTACTTC.

The CDR3 spells CASTTRGIAGRSETQYF. The CDR3 nucleotides are TGTGCCAGCACCACCAGGGGGATAGCGGGACGTTCCGAGACCCAGTACTTC. The chain combines TRBV28 with TRBJ2-5; D might be TRBD2 (8 bases). CDR1 is MDHEN and CDR2 is SYDVKM in the germline V gene. The CDR3 has 17 residues. The germline V and J ends were trimmed by 7 bases and 5 bases, with 26 bases remaining between them.

V is TRBV7-2 and J is TRBJ2-5, with TRBD1 matching over 10 bases. The CDR3 loop spans 15 amino acids. The J segment lost 2 bases and the V segment lost 6 bases, leaving 6 bases of the junction unmatched. The germline gives CDR1 SGHTA, CDR2 FQGNSA. As DNA, the CDR3 is TGTGCCAGCAGGTTCCAGGGACAGGGGCAAGAGACCCAGTACTTC. It specifies CASRFQGQGQETQYF.

The genes are TRBV19 and TRBJ1-1; D uncertain. CDR3 length: 15 residues. V was pared by 2 bases and J by 1 base, with 11 bases between. Germline loops: CDR1 LNHDA, CDR2 SQIVND (reference sequence). The CDR3 coding sequence is TGTGCCAGTAGTATACTCAGAGGCCAGAACACTGAAGCTTTCTTT. Residues: CASSILRGQNTEAFF. Full variable domain (rest looked up from reference TRBV19 and TRBJ1-1): DGGITQSPKYLFRKEGQNVTLSCEQNLNHDAMYWYRQDPGQGLRLIYYSQIVNDFQKGDIAEGYSVSREKKESFPLTVTSAQKNPTAFYLCASSILRGQNTEAFFGQGTRLTVV.

This sequence joins TRBV4-2 and TRBJ2-7, with D tentatively TRBD2 (6 bases). Germline CDR1 reads LGHNA; CDR2 reads YNFKEQ. Trimming left V 1 base short and J 0 bases short, with 10 bases between. This CDR3 has 15 residues. The CDR3 is CASSQGGASSYEQYF. The CDR3 nucleotides read TGTGCCAGCAGCCAAGGCGGGGCATCCTCCTACGAGCAGTACTTC.

This chain connects TRBV2 to TRBJ2-7; 9 nucleotides agree with TRBD2. This CDR3 has 14 residues. Trimming cost V 4 bases and J 6 bases; bases outside gene matches: 7. Germline lookup yields CDR1 SNHLY and CDR2 FYNNEI. The CDR3 is CASSGGSGSGEQYF. DNA for the CDR3: TGTGCCAGCAGTGGTGGTAGCGGGAGTGGCGAGCAGTACTTC.

J is TRBJ2-1 and V is TRBV9; D is unresolved. V was pared by 0 bases and J by 3 bases, with 13 bases between. The CDR3 is 16 residues long. Germline V lookup: CDR1 SGDLS, CDR2 YYNGEE. The CDR3 sequence: CASSVGLPRDYNEQFF. CDR3 DNA: TGTGCCAGCAGCGTAGGTCTACCCCGAGACTACAATGAGCAGTTCTTC.

The rearrangement links TRBV27 to TRBJ2-1; 7 positions match TRBD2. The V and J ends lost 2 bases and 1 base, in that order; junction bases with no gene match: 14. The CDR3 totals 19 residues. The V gene's germline CDR1 is MNHEY and CDR2 SMNVEV (reference sequence). CDR3 sequence: CASSLTIPELADSYNEQFF. For the CDR3, the DNA is TGTGCCAGCAGTTTAACCATTCCCGAGCTAGCGGATTCCTACAATGAGCAGTTCTTC.

J is TRBJ2-2 and V is TRBV2; tentative D call: TRBD1 (5 bases). The germline CDR1 and CDR2 sequences are SNHLY and FYNNEI. The length of the CDR3 is 15 residues. Trimming left V 4 bases short and J 6 bases short, with 15 bases between. CDR3 sequence reads: CASSAQGLSPGELFF. The CDR3 DNA is TGTGCCAGCAGTGCCCAGGGTTTAAGTCCCGGGGAGCTGTTTTTT.